Sequencing of this TCR beta chain was carried out in a study of T cells after yellow fever vaccination. The study, taken as a whole, reports: Repertoires obtained by FACS sorting could include abundant clonotypes that entered as contaminants from the bulk population.

CDR1 and CDR2 from the germline V gene are SGHTA and FQGNSA. After removal of 4 bases from V and 7 bases from J, the junction contained 3 bases not matched to a gene. The CDR3 extends over 15 amino acids. Note on this clonotype: The target antigen is unknown.

TCRdb re-analysed the 5' RACE reads in MiXCR, keeping a single row per CDR3 protein. This table holds some 320,000 distinct CDR3 sequences, over 8% found once. Sequences were derived from PBMCs, sampled on the day of the first yellow fever vaccination. The rearrangement links TRBV7-2 to TRBJ2-3, with 15 bases aligning to TRBD2. This sequence originates from a man between 18 and 29 years old who received the YFV17D yellow fever vaccine. Written as DNA, the CDR3 is TGTGCCAGCAGCTCCGGACTAGCGGGGGGGTATACGCAGTATTTT. It yields the protein CASSSGLAGGYTQYF.